This paragraph reports one TCR beta chain. Sequencing was performed with immunoSEQ multiplex PCR; in TCRdb, only in-frame clones are kept and a portion is missing. This table has 160,000 or so clones, 80% to 85% appearing once. This CDR3 spans 14 amino acids. Germline V gene sequence: CDR1 LGHDT, CDR2 YNNKEL (reference sequence). V lost 1 base, J lost 6 bases, and 10 bases lay in between. Residents of 20 to 25 US areas, aged roughly 18 to 89 years, made up the participants. Assignment of participants to cohorts was predicated upon participant-reported clinical history. Before being deemed recovered, Cohort 3 donors had two negative PCRs, clearance, or symptom resolution. This sample was taken from a study of blood T cell repertoires in COVID-19.

The sequenced sample was PBMCs or T cells enriched from blood (not recorded which). The receptor was isolated from a woman aged 45-65 years who had recovered from COVID-19. This rearrangement joins TRBV3-1 (or the pseudogene TRBV3-2) to TRBJ2-1, with D perhaps matching TRBD2 (6 bases). DNA for the CDR3: TGTGCCAGCAGCCAAGCTGGGACTCGCAATGAGCAGTTCTTC. As protein: CASSQAGTRNEQFF.